This T cell receptor (beta chain) was recorded in a study of blood T cell repertoires in COVID-19. Trimming shortened V by 4 bases and J by 8 bases, and 14 bases separated the two germline ends. This CDR3 spans 13 amino acids. Germline CDR1 SGHNT, CDR2 YENEEA. Per the study methods: Researchers report that nucleated cell counts were estimated from reference gene primer amplification. TCRdb's copy holds only in-frame clones and misses some; the assay was immunoSEQ multiplex PCR. V, J and clone size were drawn from that table, and D and trimming were deduced from the DNA. There are about 220,000 clones in the sample; 85% occur only once, and around 2.5% lies in the top ten.

The J gene is TRBJ1-2, the V gene TRBV11-3; D uncertain. Sequences were obtained from peripheral blood. This receptor was identified in a woman aged 70-85 years with COVID-19, enrolled during active disease. This chain's CDR3 is CASSSSITGGYTF. The CDR3 DNA reads as TGTGCCAGCAGCTCCTCAATCACGGGAGGCTACACCTTC.